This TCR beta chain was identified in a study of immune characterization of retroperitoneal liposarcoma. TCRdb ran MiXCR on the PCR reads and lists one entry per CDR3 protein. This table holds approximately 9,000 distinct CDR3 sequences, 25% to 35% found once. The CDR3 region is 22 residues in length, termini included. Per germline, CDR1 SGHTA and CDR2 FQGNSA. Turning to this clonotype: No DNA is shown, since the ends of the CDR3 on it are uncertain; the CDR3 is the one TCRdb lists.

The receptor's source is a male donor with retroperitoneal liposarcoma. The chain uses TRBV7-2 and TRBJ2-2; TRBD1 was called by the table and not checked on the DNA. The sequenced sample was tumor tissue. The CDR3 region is CASSFFRTDSYEQYFGAGELFF.